Following are 16 T cell receptor beta chains from one sample sequenced in a study of blood T cell repertoires in COVID-19. Only in-frame clones appear in the TCRdb table, and some are missing; sequencing was by immunoSEQ multiplex PCR. The sample shows hundreds of thousands of clones, more than 70% of them seen only once. Sequenced input: peripheral blood. These TCRs come from a woman aged 55-70 years with COVID-19, enrolled during active disease.

V and J are TRBV5-4 and TRBJ1-3; no reliable D call. The V gene lost 1 base and the J gene lost 0 bases, with 8 bases spanning the gap. The germline V gene has CDR1 SGHNT and CDR2 YYREEE (reference sequence). The CDR3 spans 15 residues. The CDR3 reads CASSLPGLSGNTIYF. CDR3 DNA sequence: TGTGCCAGCAGCTTGCCAGGACTCTCTGGAAACACCATATATTTT. Supplemented by reference TRBV5-4 and TRBJ1-3, the full variable domain reads ETGVTQSPTHLIKTRGQQVTLRCSSQSGHNTVSWYQQALGQGPQFIFQYYREEENGRGNFPPRFSGLQFPNYSSELNVNALELDDSALYLCASSLPGLSGNTIYFGEGSWLTVV.

V gene TRBV19 combines with J gene TRBJ1-2; D is possibly TRBD1 (5 bases). This CDR3 comprises 13 residues. Trimming left V 6 bases short and J 0 bases short, with 8 bases between. CDR1 LNHDA and CDR2 SQIVND come from the germline V gene (reference sequence). The CDR3: CASRKGTNYGYTF. In nucleotides, the CDR3 is TGTGCCAGTAGGAAGGGGACTAACTATGGCTACACCTTC.

This clone was seen more than once but under ten times. The J gene is TRBJ2-1, the V gene TRBV18; no clear D gene. This CDR3 spans 13 amino acids. Trimming pared 2 bases from V and 10 bases from J, leaving 12 bases between. Germline V CDR1 and CDR2: KGHSH, LQKENI. The CDR3 region is CASSPDTSREQFF. The CDR3, as DNA: TGTGCCAGCTCACCAGACACATCCCGGGAGCAGTTCTTC.

V usage is TRBV27 and J usage is TRBJ1-1; D unresolved. V lost 2 bases, J lost 3 bases, and 13 bases lay in between. Germline CDR1 MNHEY, CDR2 SMNVEV (reference sequence). The length of the CDR3 is 15 residues. In DNA, the CDR3 is TGTGCCAGCAGTTTACGAGGTATTTGGTACACTGAAGCTTTCTTT. Protein: CASSLRGIWYTEAFF.

This rearrangement joins TRBV30 to TRBJ1-6; no firm D call. CDR1 and CDR2 from the germline V gene are GTSNPN and SVGIG (reference sequence). This CDR3 region has 14 residues. V lost 4 bases and J lost 3, with 10 bases in between. The CDR3 sequence is CAWTYGSYNSPLHF. CDR3 DNA sequence: TGTGCCTGGACCTATGGGAGCTATAATTCACCCCTCCACTTT.

The chain uses TRBV5-1 and TRBJ1-2, with D uncertain. Germline CDR1 and CDR2: SGHRS and YFSETQ. Trimming left V 0 bases short and J 2 bases short, with 8 bases between. The CDR3 has 14 residues. CDR3 bases: TGCGCCAGCAGCTTGGCTGACAACAACTATGGCTACACCTTC. Protein product: CASSLADNNYGYTF. Complete variable domain (other parts from reference TRBV5-1 and TRBJ1-2): KAGVTQTPRYLIKTRGQQVTLSCSPISGHRSVSWYQQTPGQGLQFLFEYFSETQRNKGNFPGRFSGRQFSNSRSEMNVSTLELGDSALYLCASSLADNNYGYTFGSGTRLTVV.

The V and J genes are TRBV15 and TRBJ1-2; 9 bases match TRBD1. The CDR3 contains 15 residues. The junction had 2 bases not matched to a gene; V was cut back by 0 bases and J by 3 bases. Germline assignment: CDR1 LNHNV and CDR2 YYDKDF (reference sequence). This chain's CDR3 is CATSRDWTGDYGYTF. The CDR3 DNA is TGTGCCACCAGCAGAGATTGGACAGGGGACTATGGCTACACCTTC.

This clone appeared a few times. The chain recombines TRBV3-1 (or the pseudogene TRBV3-2) with TRBJ2-1, with 9 bases lining up with TRBD2. Germline values: CDR1 LGHDT, CDR2 YNNKEL (reference sequence). The CDR3 sequence is 17 residues long. With 0 bases clipped from V and 5 bases from J, the junction kept 8 bases outside the gene matches. CDR3 nucleotides: TGTGCCAGCAGCCAAGATAGGCTAGCGGGGTATCACAATGAGCAGTTCTTC. Its protein is CASSQDRLAGYHNEQFF.

The rearrangement links TRBV7-9 to TRBJ2-5; 11 nucleotides align to TRBD2. Germline assignment: CDR1 SEHNR and CDR2 FQNEAQ (reference sequence). This CDR3 comprises 16 residues. V lost 4 bases to trimming and J lost 5 bases; unmatched junction nucleotides: 9. CDR3 region: CASSSGLAGGGETQYF. As DNA, the CDR3 is TGTGCCAGCAGCTCGGGCCTAGCGGGGGGCGGGGAGACCCAGTACTTC.

The chain joins TRBV2 to TRBJ2-5; unclear D gene. The V end was cut by 7 bases, the J end by 2 bases, with 11 bases between. The CDR3 has 13 amino acids. Germline V gives CDR1 SNHLY, CDR2 FYNNEI. The CDR3 here is CASISSVQETQYF. CDR3 nucleotide sequence: TGTGCCAGCATCTCGTCGGTTCAAGAGACCCAGTACTTC.

This chain connects TRBV7-3 to TRBJ1-1; 7 bases agree with TRBD1. The V segment lost 4 bases and the J segment 3 bases; nucleotides outside the gene matches: 11. The CDR3 totals 16 residues. Germline CDR1 is SGHTA and CDR2 is FQGTGA. Written as DNA, the CDR3 is TGTGCCAGCAGCTCGACAGGGACAGATGGTTACACTGAAGCTTTCTTT. This encodes CASSSTGTDGYTEAFF. Filled out from reference TRBV7-3 and TRBJ1-1, the complete variable domain reads GAGVSQTPSNKVTEKGKYVELRCDPISGHTALYWYRQSLGQGPEFLIYFQGTGAADDSGLPNDRFFAVRPEGSVSTLKIQRTERGDSAVYLCASSSTGTDGYTEAFFGQGTRLTVV.

The chain combines TRBV5-1 with TRBJ1-2, with D tentatively TRBD1 (6 bases). Germline CDR1 reads SGHRS; CDR2 reads YFSETQ. This CDR3 contains 15 residues. The V gene lost 2 bases and the J gene lost 2 bases, with 13 bases spanning the gap. The CDR3 spells CASSLQGPYNYGYTF. The DNA for the CDR3 is TGCGCCAGCAGCTTACAGGGCCCCTACAACTATGGCTACACCTTC.

This clone came up once. This rearrangement joins TRBV5-1 to TRBJ2-7, with unresolved D. The CDR3 contains 15 residues. Germline V gene lookup returns CDR1 SGHRS and CDR2 YFSETQ. The ends were cut back, 0 bases at V and 0 bases at J, with 10 bases in the middle. The CDR3 bases are TGCGCCAGCAGCTTGGACCCACTAAGCTCCTACGAGCAGTACTTC. Translating it yields CASSLDPLSSYEQYF. The full variable domain, completed using reference TRBV5-1 and TRBJ2-7, is KAGVTQTPRYLIKTRGQQVTLSCSPISGHRSVSWYQQTPGQGLQFLFEYFSETQRNKGNFPGRFSGRQFSNSRSEMNVSTLELGDSALYLCASSLDPLSSYEQYFGPGTRLTVT.

This clone has only one observation. The chain employs TRBV7-3 and TRBJ1-5; maybe TRBD1 (6 bases). The CDR3 consists of 19 residues. Germline V gives CDR1 SGHTA, CDR2 FQGTGA. Trimming pared 2 bases from V and 5 bases from J, leaving 25 bases between. Here the CDR3 DNA reads TGTGCCAGCAGCTTATATAACTGGCCCCCCAGGGGTTGGGATCAGCCCCAGCATTTT. Its translation is CASSLYNWPPRGWDQPQHF.

The chain carries TRBV18 and TRBJ2-1; 9 nucleotides align to TRBD1. CDR1 is KGHSH and CDR2 is LQKENI in the germline V gene. The CDR3 runs to 12 residues. V lost 3 bases to trimming and J lost 10 bases; unmatched junction nucleotides: 1. The CDR3 DNA follows: TGTGCCAGCTCACCGACAGGGGGAGAGCAGTTCTTC. Translated: CASSPTGGEQFF. The full variable domain, completed using reference TRBV18 and TRBJ2-1, is NAGVMQNPRHLVRRRGQEARLRCSPMKGHSHVYWYRQLPEEGLKFMVYLQKENIIDESGMPKERFSAEFPKEGPSILRIQQVVRGDSAAYFCASSPTGGEQFFGPGTRLTVL.

CDR3 in DNA: TGTGCCAGCAGCTCCAGTGGTGGGGGGTACTCTGGAAACACCATATATTTT. Residues: CASSSSGGGYSGNTIYF. This chain links TRBV7-2 with TRBJ1-3, with a weak D call TRBD1 (5 bases). CDR1 is SGHTA and CDR2 is FQGNSA in the germline V gene. The V and J ends lost 4 bases and 0 bases respectively, with 16 bases between them. The length of the CDR3 is 17 residues.